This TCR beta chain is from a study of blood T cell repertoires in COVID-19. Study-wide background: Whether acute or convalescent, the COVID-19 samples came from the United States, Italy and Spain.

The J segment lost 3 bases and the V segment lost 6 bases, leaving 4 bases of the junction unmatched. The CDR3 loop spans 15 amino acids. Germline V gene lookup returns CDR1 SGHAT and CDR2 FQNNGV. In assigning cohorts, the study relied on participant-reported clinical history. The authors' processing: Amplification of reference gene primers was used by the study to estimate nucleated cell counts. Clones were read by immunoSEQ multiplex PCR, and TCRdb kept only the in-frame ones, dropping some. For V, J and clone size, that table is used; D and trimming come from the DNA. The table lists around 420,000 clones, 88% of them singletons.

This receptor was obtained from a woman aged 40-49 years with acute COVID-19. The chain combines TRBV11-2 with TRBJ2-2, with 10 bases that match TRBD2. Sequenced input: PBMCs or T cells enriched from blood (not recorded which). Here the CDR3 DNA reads TGTGCCAGCAGAAAACTAGCGGGACACACCGGGGAGCTGTTTTTT. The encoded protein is CASRKLAGHTGELFF.